Below, 19 T cell receptor beta chains from the same sample are listed, as sequenced in a study of blood T cell repertoires in COVID-19. Sequencing was performed with immunoSEQ multiplex PCR; in TCRdb, only in-frame clones are kept and a portion is missing. The table shows around 450,000 clones, with roughly 90% occurring only once. The specimen was PBMCs or T cells enriched from blood (not recorded which). The origin of the receptors is a woman under 30 who had recovered from COVID-19.

This rearrangement joins TRBV12-3 or TRBV12-4 to TRBJ1-3, with D unclear. The CDR3 covers 11 residues. V lost 5 bases and J 7 bases, leaving 6 bases between the germline ends. CDR3 DNA sequence: TGTGCCAGCAGTCGAGAGAACACCATATATTTT. It encodes CASSRENTIYF.

This clone was picked up one time. The chain employs TRBV10-3 and TRBJ1-2, with no clear D. With 6 bases removed from V and 8 bases from J, the gap between germline ends came to 10 bases. The germline V gene has CDR1 ENHRY and CDR2 SYGVKD. This CDR3 is 11 amino acids long. This CDR3 is CAIRWGDGYTF. The DNA of the CDR3 is TGTGCCATCAGATGGGGAGACGGCTACACCTTC.

This clone has a handful of counts. The chain couples TRBV2 to TRBJ2-2; 9 bases align to TRBD1. Germline V lookup: CDR1 SNHLY, CDR2 FYNNEI. The CDR3 contains 16 residues. The J segment lost 4 bases and the V segment lost 5 bases, leaving 8 bases of the junction unmatched. As DNA, the CDR3 is TGTGCCAGCAGTTACGTCAGGGACAGGGCCACCGGGGAGCTGTTTTTT. Protein sequence: CASSYVRDRATGELFF.

This chain links TRBV4-1 with TRBJ2-3, with TRBD2 as a possible D gene (5 bases). This CDR3 contains 17 residues. CDR1 MGHRA and CDR2 YSYEKL come from the germline V gene. The germline V and J ends were trimmed by 1 base and 2 bases, with 16 bases remaining between them. The CDR3 here is CASSQGLPGSDTDTQYF. As DNA, the CDR3 is TGCGCCAGCAGCCAAGGCCTCCCGGGGTCCGACACAGATACGCAGTATTTT.

V gene TRBV4-1 combines with J gene TRBJ2-3; 11 nucleotides line up with TRBD2. The V and J ends lost 3 bases and 2 bases, in that order; junction bases with no gene match: 7. The CDR3 is 17 residues long. CDR1 MGHRA and CDR2 YSYEKL come from the germline V gene. CDR3 sequence reads: CASSHQLAGDLTDTQYF. As DNA, the CDR3 is TGCGCCAGCAGCCACCAACTAGCGGGGGACCTCACAGATACGCAGTATTTT.

This clone was detected a few times. This chain connects TRBV25-1 to TRBJ1-5, with 7 bases that match TRBD1. V was pared by 2 bases and J by 0 bases, with 4 bases of the junction left unmatched. Germline loops: CDR1 MGHDK, CDR2 SYGVNS. The CDR3 is 16 amino acids. CDR3 residues: CASSELGTDSNQPQHF. CDR3 in DNA: TGTGCCAGCAGTGAACTGGGGACAGATAGCAATCAGCCCCAGCATTTT.

V usage is TRBV27 and J usage is TRBJ1-2, with D possibly TRBD1 on 6 matching bases. Germline CDR1 and CDR2: MNHEY and SMNVEV (reference sequence). Trimming shortened V by 5 bases and J by 4 bases, and 11 bases separated the two germline ends. The CDR3 contains 13 residues. In DNA form, the CDR3 reads TGTGCCAGCAGTACCGGGACATTCTATGGCTACACCTTC. Translation gives CASSTGTFYGYTF.

This clone came up a few times. The genes are TRBV19 and TRBJ1-5; D uncertain. This CDR3 comprises 15 residues. Trimming pared 5 bases from V and 0 bases from J, leaving 11 bases between. Germline V gene sequence: CDR1 LNHDA, CDR2 SQIVND (reference sequence). In nucleotides, the CDR3 is TGTGCCAGTAGTCTAAGCGAGTATAGCAATCAGCCCCAGCATTTT. This sequence encodes CASSLSEYSNQPQHF.

A note on this clone: The same CDR3 arises from other DNA sequences in this sample as well. The chain couples TRBV24-1 to TRBJ2-5, with 7 bases identical to TRBD1. V gave up 4 bases and J gave up 1 base; unmatched junction bases: 5. This CDR3 region has 15 residues. Germline V gives CDR1 KGHDR, CDR2 SFDVKD. Here the CDR3 DNA reads TGTGCCACCAGTGACCCTGGGACAGCCCAAGAGACCCAGTACTTC. This translates into CATSDPGTAQETQYF.

The V call is TRBV10-3, the J call TRBJ1-3, with a weak D call TRBD1 (5 bases). Per the germline V gene, CDR1 is ENHRY and CDR2 is SYGVKD. V lost 0 bases to trimming and J lost 0 bases, with 9 bases between them. The CDR3 totals 16 residues. As DNA, the CDR3 is TGTGCCATCAGTGAGTCGGGACTCAGCTCTGGAAACACCATATATTTT. Its translation: CAISESGLSSGNTIYF.

The chain uses TRBV5-1 and TRBJ2-3; 10 bases line up with TRBD2. CDR3 length: 16 residues. CDR1 SGHRS and CDR2 YFSETQ come from the germline V gene. V trimming: 0 bases; J trimming: 6 bases; junction bases outside the gene matches: 7. The CDR3 DNA sequence: TGCGCCAGCAGCTTGGGACTAGCGGGCGCAGCGGATACGCAGTATTTT. It is translated as CASSLGLAGAADTQYF.

The chain joins TRBV2 to TRBJ1-5; possibly TRBD1 for D (5 bases). From germline, CDR1 is SNHLY and CDR2 FYNNEI. V was clipped by 6 bases and J by 5 bases, with 17 bases between them. This CDR3 is built from 15 residues. The DNA of the CDR3 is TGTGCCAGCAGGGGGGGACGGGTTAGTGATCAGCCCCAGCATTTT. Amino acids: CASRGGRVSDQPQHF.

This clone has only one observation. CDR3 protein: CSARAREEQYF. The CDR3 DNA follows: TGCAGTGCTAGAGCCAGGGAAGAGCAGTACTTC. V and J are TRBV20-1 and TRBJ2-7; D perhaps matches TRBD1 (5 bases). The V end lost 1 base, the J end lost 7 bases, and 8 bases lay between the germline ends. The V gene's germline CDR1 is DFQATT and CDR2 SNEGSKA (reference sequence). The CDR3 is made up of 11 amino acids.

The chain recombines TRBV5-1 with TRBJ1-4; 7 bases agree with TRBD1. V shed 0 bases, J shed 6 bases, and the junction held 2 bases outside the gene matches. Germline V CDR1 and CDR2: SGHRS, YFSETQ. CDR3 length equals 14 residues. CDR3 sequence reads: CASSLADRDEKLFF. Here the CDR3 DNA reads TGCGCCAGCAGCTTGGCCGACAGGGATGAAAAACTGTTTTTT.

This clone was detected once. The chain uses TRBV5-1 and TRBJ1-4, with D unresolved. V lost 1 base and J 6 bases, leaving 10 bases between the germline ends. The germline V gene has CDR1 SGHRS and CDR2 YFSETQ. This CDR3 is 14 amino acids long. Written as DNA, the CDR3 is TGCGCCAGCAGCTTGAAGGCGGCGGATGAAAAACTGTTTTTT. This encodes CASSLKAADEKLFF.

The chain uses TRBV18 and TRBJ1-1; 8 bases are a match to TRBD1. The V segment lost 3 bases and the J segment 4 bases; nucleotides outside the gene matches: 10. This CDR3 spans 16 amino acids. The germline gives CDR1 KGHSH, CDR2 LQKENI. CDR3 nucleotide sequence: TGTGCCAGCTCACCGGGGATGGGCAGGGGGCCCACTGAAGCTTTCTTT. Amino acids: CASSPGMGRGPTEAFF.

This rearrangement joins TRBV5-1 to TRBJ2-3; a possible D gene is TRBD2 (7 bases). Germline CDR1 SGHRS, CDR2 YFSETQ. The germline V and J ends were trimmed by 5 bases and 3 bases, with 16 bases remaining between them. The length of the CDR3 is 15 residues. CDR3 nucleotide sequence: TGCGCCAGCAGACCCGCGGGGGCGGCAACAGATACGCAGTATTTT. It specifies CASRPAGAATDTQYF.

The V call is TRBV6-4, the J call TRBJ1-2; D call uncertain. The germline V gene has CDR1 MRHNA and CDR2 SNTAGT. V dropped 6 bases and J dropped 6 bases, with 14 bases sitting between them. The CDR3 is 13 amino acids. The chain's CDR3 is CASRDSGEHGYTF. In DNA form, the CDR3 reads TGTGCCAGCAGGGATAGCGGGGAGCATGGCTACACCTTC.

The gene calls are TRBV18 and TRBJ1-1; 8 bases line up with TRBD1. This CDR3 spans 15 amino acids. CDR1 and CDR2 from the germline V gene are KGHSH and LQKENI. The V and J ends lost 3 bases and 7 bases, in that order; junction bases with no gene match: 10. This chain's CDR3 is CASSPGQAENGEAFF. The CDR3 bases are TGTGCCAGCTCACCGGGACAGGCTGAAAATGGTGAAGCTTTCTTT.